These 28 T cell receptor beta chains came from one sample sequenced in a study of blood T cell repertoires in COVID-19. Sequencing was performed with immunoSEQ multiplex PCR; in TCRdb, only in-frame clones are kept and a portion is missing. The table includes 150,000 to 200,000 clones, around 80% detected once. Sequences were obtained from PBMCs or T cells enriched from blood (not recorded which). The receptor set was obtained from a man aged 70-80 years who had been exposed to COVID-19.

This sequence joins TRBV7-8 and TRBJ2-1; TRBD2 aligns across 8 bases. The length of the CDR3 is 17 residues. The V segment lost 0 bases and the J segment 5 bases; nucleotides outside the gene matches: 9. Germline CDR1 SGHVS, CDR2 FQNEAQ. The CDR3 protein is CASSLAGKRGGHNEQFF. CDR3 bases: TGTGCCAGCAGCTTAGCGGGGAAACGGGGGGGCCACAATGAGCAGTTCTTC.

This sequence joins TRBV28 and TRBJ2-5; D possibly corresponds to TRBD1 (6 bases). The CDR3 is 15 amino acids. Trimming shortened V by 7 bases and J by 1 base, and 16 bases separated the two germline ends. CDR1 MDHEN and CDR2 SYDVKM come from the germline V gene. The CDR3, as DNA: TGTGCCAGCACCACCTTGACGGACAGCCAAGAGACCCAGTACTTC. This gives the protein CASTTLTDSQETQYF.

The CDR3 loop reads CASSSPDGVNEKLFF. The DNA for the CDR3 is TGTGCCAGCAGCTCTCCGGACGGGGTTAATGAAAAACTGTTTTTT. This chain connects TRBV7-6 to TRBJ1-4; no clear D gene. This CDR3 is built from 15 residues. CDR1 is SGHVS and CDR2 is FNYEAQ in the germline V gene. Trimming took off 4 bases at V and 4 bases at J, with 13 bases between the two ends.

The chain uses TRBV5-1 and TRBJ1-3, with unresolved D. The V and J ends lost 0 bases and 0 bases respectively, with 7 bases between them. Per the germline V gene, CDR1 is SGHRS and CDR2 is YFSETQ. The CDR3 is 15 amino acids. In DNA, the CDR3 is TGCGCCAGCAGCTTGGACGGGTCCTCTGGAAACACCATATATTTT. Protein: CASSLDGSSGNTIYF.

V is TRBV6-1 and J is TRBJ2-1; TRBD2 might be the D (6 bases). Trimming took 2 bases from V and 0 from J, leaving 11 bases between them. Germline V CDR1 and CDR2: MNHNS, SASEGT. The CDR3 covers 16 residues. The CDR3 protein is CASSEIDGSSYNEQFF. In nucleotides, the CDR3 is TGTGCCAGCAGTGAAATAGACGGGAGCTCCTACAATGAGCAGTTCTTC.

This clone was counted once. The chain has TRBV3-1 (or the pseudogene TRBV3-2) and TRBJ2-5; possible D gene TRBD2, 6 bases. The length of the CDR3 is 18 residues. Between the trimmed V and J ends, which lost 0 bases and 0 bases, there was a span of 17 bases. Germline-derived CDR1 and CDR2 are LGHDT and YNNKEL (reference sequence). CDR3 sequence reads: CASSQDPKKRAYQETQYF. CDR3 nucleotide sequence: TGTGCCAGCAGCCAAGACCCAAAGAAGCGGGCCTACCAAGAGACCCAGTACTTC.

V gene TRBV5-5 combines with J gene TRBJ1-2, with 7 bases matching TRBD1. The CDR3 contains 13 residues. V lost 4 bases and J lost 10; bases outside the gene matches: 10. Germline V CDR1 and CDR2: SGHKS, YYEKEE (reference sequence). CDR3 nucleotides: TGTGCCAGCAGCGTAGGGGACAGTGAAGTCTACACCTTC. Its translation: CASSVGDSEVYTF.

This chain links TRBV4-3 with TRBJ2-7, with 14 bases lining up with TRBD2. Per the germline V gene, CDR1 is LGHNA and CDR2 is YSLEER. This CDR3 contains 17 residues. V lost 3 bases and J lost 7; bases outside the gene matches: 11. The CDR3 reads CASSQSTGTSGSREQYF. The CDR3 DNA is TGCGCCAGCAGCCAGTCTACCGGGACTAGCGGGAGCCGGGAGCAGTACTTC.

This clone was seen just once. V usage is TRBV5-1 and J usage is TRBJ2-1; TRBD2 agrees at 8 bases. CDR3 length: 17 amino acids. CDR1 and CDR2 (germline): SGHRS, YFSETQ. After removal of 0 bases from V and 0 bases from J, the junction contained 5 bases not matched to a gene. CDR3 region: CASSLEASGLSYNEQFF. Written as DNA, the CDR3 is TGCGCCAGCAGCTTGGAGGCTAGCGGGCTCTCCTACAATGAGCAGTTCTTC.

The chain employs TRBV25-1 and TRBJ2-5; D uncertain. V shed 1 base and J shed 9 bases, with 12 bases lying between them. Germline CDR1 is MGHDK and CDR2 is SYGVNS. The CDR3 length is 13 residues. This CDR3 reads CASSESPAVAQYF. The CDR3 region has the DNA TGTGCCAGCAGTGAATCCCCGGCGGTGGCCCAGTACTTC.

The chain recombines TRBV7-2 with TRBJ1-3; TRBD1 agrees at 8 bases. The CDR3 sequence is 15 residues long. Trimming cost V 4 bases and J 3 bases; bases outside gene matches: 5. Germline lookup yields CDR1 SGHTA and CDR2 FQGNSA. The CDR3 protein is CASSSQGAYGNTIYF. CDR3 bases: TGTGCCAGCAGCTCCCAGGGGGCTTATGGAAACACCATATATTTT.

The chain links TRBV19 to TRBJ1-5, with 8 bases lining up with TRBD1. V shed 5 bases and J 3 bases; nucleotides not matched to a gene: 6. Germline CDR1 and CDR2: LNHDA and SQIVND (reference sequence). The CDR3 is 15 residues long. The CDR3 DNA follows: TGTGCCAGTAGTTTGGGACAGGTCTACAATCAGCCCCAGCATTTT. Its translation is CASSLGQVYNQPQHF.

The chain links TRBV24-1 to TRBJ1-2; perhaps TRBD1 as D (6 bases). With 5 bases removed from V and 0 bases from J, the gap between germline ends came to 9 bases. The germline gives CDR1 KGHDR, CDR2 SFDVKD. The CDR3 loop spans 14 amino acids. The CDR3 bases are TGTGCCACCAGTGGCAGGGGAACTAACTATGGCTACACCTTC. It yields the protein CATSGRGTNYGYTF.

A single count supports this clone. V is TRBV19 and J is TRBJ1-2; D is perhaps TRBD1 (6 bases). The CDR3 is 13 amino acids. CDR1 and CDR2 from the germline V gene are LNHDA and SQIVND (reference sequence). With 5 bases removed from V and 7 bases from J, the gap between germline ends came to 14 bases. Written as DNA, the CDR3 is TGTGCCAGTAGTCTCCAGGGGCTGTTTGGCTACACCTTC. Its protein product is CASSLQGLFGYTF.

V and J are TRBV6-5 and TRBJ2-3; D might be TRBD1 (6 bases). The ends were cut back, 2 bases at V and 2 bases at J, with 11 bases in the middle. CDR1 MNHEY and CDR2 SVGAGI come from the germline V gene. The CDR3 is 15 residues long. The CDR3 reads CASSYRAGATDTQYF. CDR3 DNA: TGTGCCAGCAGTTACCGTGCAGGGGCCACAGATACGCAGTATTTT.

This clone has a single count. The chain couples TRBV15 to TRBJ2-1, with 9 bases aligning to TRBD1. CDR3 length: 13 residues. Germline CDR1 is LNHNV and CDR2 is YYDKDF (reference sequence). V was clipped by 11 bases and J by 6 bases; unmatched bases: 8. The CDR3, as DNA: TGTGCCGTGGGGGACAGGGTTTCCAATGAGCAGTTCTTC. Translated, it gives CAVGDRVSNEQFF.

The chain couples TRBV7-8 to TRBJ2-6; 8 bases line up with TRBD2. Germline loops: CDR1 SGHVS, CDR2 FQNEAQ. J gave up 1 base and V 7 bases, and 9 bases lay outside the gene matches. The CDR3 loop spans 17 amino acids. CDR3 DNA: TGTGCCAGCACAATTAGCGGGACGCCTTCTGGGGCCAACGTCCTGACTTTC. Protein: CASTISGTPSGANVLTF.

CDR3 sequence reads: CASSLRQGQSSGNTIYF. The CDR3 nucleotides read TGTGCCAGCAGCTTGAGGCAGGGCCAGTCTTCTGGAAACACCATATATTTT. V and J are TRBV7-6 and TRBJ1-3, with a tentative D call TRBD1 (5 bases). This CDR3 contains 17 residues. Trimming removed 3 bases from V and 1 base from J, with 16 bases in between. Looked up from germline, CDR1 is SGHVS and CDR2 is FNYEAQ.

This clone was seen a few times. V gene TRBV11-2 combines with J gene TRBJ2-1; 8 nucleotides line up with TRBD1. This CDR3 has 17 amino acids. CDR1 is SGHAT and CDR2 is FQNNGV in the germline V gene. Germline trimming cut 5 bases from V and 0 bases from J; bases unmatched to any gene: 9. The CDR3 nucleotides read TGTGCCAGCAGCGGCCGGGACAGGAGGTTCTCCTACAATGAGCAGTTCTTC. This gives the protein CASSGRDRRFSYNEQFF.

This chain uses TRBV5-1 with TRBJ2-1; D call uncertain. The CDR3 has 14 residues. Trimming cost V 0 bases and J 3 bases, with 7 bases left between them. The V gene's germline CDR1 is SGHRS and CDR2 YFSETQ. DNA of the CDR3: TGCGCCAGCAGCTTGGGAGAGAACTACAATGAGCAGTTCTTC. It is translated as CASSLGENYNEQFF.

V and J are TRBV5-1 and TRBJ2-7, with TRBD1 as a possible D gene (5 bases). V gave up 1 base and J gave up 6 bases, with 8 bases separating them. There are 12 residues in the CDR3. Germline V lookup: CDR1 SGHRS, CDR2 YFSETQ. CDR3 nucleotide sequence: TGCGCCAGCAGCTTGCGGCAGGGCGAGCAGTACTTC. Protein: CASSLRQGEQYF.

This clone came up a few times. As DNA, the CDR3 is TGCAGCGTTGAAGATTCTAGGACAGGTCCTCGGACCCAGTACTTC. Its protein is CSVEDSRTGPRTQYF. V gene TRBV29-1 combines with J gene TRBJ2-5; 7 bases are a match to TRBD1. J gave up 7 bases and V 0 bases, and 11 bases lay outside the gene matches. CDR1 SQVTM and CDR2 ANQGSEA come from the germline V gene. The CDR3 covers 15 residues.

V and J are TRBV19 and TRBJ2-2; no firm D call. The CDR3 sequence is 13 residues long. The germline V gene encodes CDR1 LNHDA and CDR2 SQIVND (reference sequence). V dropped 3 bases and J dropped 8 bases, with 10 bases sitting between them. DNA of the CDR3: TGTGCCAGTAGTATTACAGTACGAGGGGAGCTGTTTTTT. Translating gives CASSITVRGELFF. Variable domain in full (rest from reference TRBV19 and TRBJ2-2): DGGITQSPKYLFRKEGQNVTLSCEQNLNHDAMYWYRQDPGQGLRLIYYSQIVNDFQKGDIAEGYSVSREKKESFPLTVTSAQKNPTAFYLCASSITVRGELFFGEGSRLTVL.

This clone was detected only a few times. The J gene is TRBJ2-1, the V gene TRBV10-3; TRBD2 aligns across 14 bases. V lost 2 bases and J lost 8; bases outside the gene matches: 8. The CDR3 loop spans 17 amino acids. The germline V gene has CDR1 ENHRY and CDR2 SYGVKD. The CDR3: CAISEPGLAGGVHEQFF. In DNA, the CDR3 is TGTGCCATCAGTGAGCCCGGACTAGCGGGAGGAGTGCATGAGCAGTTCTTC.

This clone was counted only a few times. This chain joins TRBV6-2 or TRBV6-3 and TRBJ1-5; perhaps TRBD1 as D (6 bases). CDR1 MNHEY and CDR2 SVGEGT come from the germline V gene. The V gene lost 4 bases and the J gene lost 2 bases, with 9 bases spanning the gap. This CDR3 is built from 14 residues. DNA for the CDR3: TGTGCCAGCAGTTCCAACAGGGGCAATCAGCCCCAGCATTTT. Translated, it gives CASSSNRGNQPQHF.

The chain employs TRBV7-9 and TRBJ2-7; 10 bases match TRBD1. Germline CDR1 and CDR2: SEHNR and FQNEAQ (reference sequence). V was clipped by 5 bases and J by 4 bases; unmatched bases: 8. This CDR3 is 15 amino acids long. The CDR3 loop is CASSPGQGVRYEQYF. The DNA of the CDR3 is TGTGCCAGCAGCCCCGGACAGGGGGTAAGGTACGAGCAGTACTTC.

In this sample, this clone turned up once. V is TRBV5-6 and J is TRBJ2-1, with 9 bases aligning to TRBD1. Looked up from germline, CDR1 is SGHDT and CDR2 is YYEEEE. Germline trimming cut 3 bases from V and 0 bases from J; bases unmatched to any gene: 7. The CDR3 contains 17 residues. The CDR3, as DNA: TGTGCCAGCAGCTGGCGGGGGACAGGGTTCTCCTACAATGAGCAGTTCTTC. This sequence encodes CASSWRGTGFSYNEQFF. Full variable domain (remainder filled in from reference TRBV5-6 and TRBJ2-1): DAGVTQSPTHLIKTRGQQVTLRCSPKSGHDTVSWYQQALGQGPQFIFQYYEEEERQRGNFPDRFSGHQFPNYSSELNVNALLLGDSALYLCASSWRGTGFSYNEQFFGPGTRLTVL.

CDR3 in DNA: TGTGCCTGGAGTGTGTACGGGGGGGCTAGAGATACGCAGTATTTT. Amino acids: CAWSVYGGARDTQYF. This chain uses TRBV30 with TRBJ2-3; 8 bases line up with TRBD2. Germline CDR1 and CDR2: GTSNPN and SVGIG (reference sequence). The CDR3 is made up of 15 amino acids. The junction had 7 bases not matched to a gene; V was cut back by 0 bases and J by 5 bases.